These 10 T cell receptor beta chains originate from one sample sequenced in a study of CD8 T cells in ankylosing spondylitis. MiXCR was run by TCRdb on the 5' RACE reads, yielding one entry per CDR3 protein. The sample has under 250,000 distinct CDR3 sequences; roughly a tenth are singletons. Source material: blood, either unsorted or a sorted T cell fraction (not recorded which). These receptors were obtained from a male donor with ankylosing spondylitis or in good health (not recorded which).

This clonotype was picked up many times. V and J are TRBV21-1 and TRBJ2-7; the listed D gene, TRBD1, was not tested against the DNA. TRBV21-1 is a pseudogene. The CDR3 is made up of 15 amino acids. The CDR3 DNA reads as TGTGCCAGCAGCAAGGGGGACAGGGGCGTCTACGAGCAGTACTTC. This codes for CASSKGDRGVYEQYF.

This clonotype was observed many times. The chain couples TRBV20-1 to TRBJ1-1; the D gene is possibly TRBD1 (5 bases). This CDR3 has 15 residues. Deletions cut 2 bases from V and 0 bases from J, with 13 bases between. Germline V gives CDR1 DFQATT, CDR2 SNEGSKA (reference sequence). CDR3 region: CSARWGRSMNTEAFF. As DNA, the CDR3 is TGCAGTGCTAGATGGGGCAGAAGCATGAACACTGAAGCTTTCTTT.

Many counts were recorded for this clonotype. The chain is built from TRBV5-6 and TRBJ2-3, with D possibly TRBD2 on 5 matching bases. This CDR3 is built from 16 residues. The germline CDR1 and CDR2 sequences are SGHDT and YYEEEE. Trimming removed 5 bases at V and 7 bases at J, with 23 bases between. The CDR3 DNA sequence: TGTGCCAGCAGGGGCCGGGAAGTGGACCTACCCAATACGCAGTATTTT. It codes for CASRGREVDLPNTQYF. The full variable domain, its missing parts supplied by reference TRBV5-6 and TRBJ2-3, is DAGVTQSPTHLIKTRGQQVTLRCSPKSGHDTVSWYQQALGQGPQFIFQYYEEEERQRGNFPDRFSGHQFPNYSSELNVNALLLGDSALYLCASRGREVDLPNTQYFGPGTRLTVL.

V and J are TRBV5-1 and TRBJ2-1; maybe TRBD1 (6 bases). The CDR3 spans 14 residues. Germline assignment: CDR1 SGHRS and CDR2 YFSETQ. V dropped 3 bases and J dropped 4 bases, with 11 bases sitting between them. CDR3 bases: TGCGCCAGCAGCTCCTCGGACAGATACAATGAGCAGTTCTTC. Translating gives CASSSSDRYNEQFF.

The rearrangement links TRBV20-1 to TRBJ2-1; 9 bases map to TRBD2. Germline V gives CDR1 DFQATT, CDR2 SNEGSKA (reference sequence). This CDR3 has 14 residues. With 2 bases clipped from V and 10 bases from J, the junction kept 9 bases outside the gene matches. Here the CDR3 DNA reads TGCAGTGCTAGAATGGCGGGGGGGCCGGGGGAGCAGTTCTTC. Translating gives CSARMAGGPGEQFF.

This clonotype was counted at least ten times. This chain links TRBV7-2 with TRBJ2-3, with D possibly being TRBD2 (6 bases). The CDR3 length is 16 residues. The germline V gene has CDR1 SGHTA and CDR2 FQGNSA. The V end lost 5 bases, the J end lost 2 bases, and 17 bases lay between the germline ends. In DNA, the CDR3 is TGTGCCAGCAGCCCAGGCGTTCGGGAGCCCACAGATACGCAGTATTTT. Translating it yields CASSPGVREPTDTQYF.

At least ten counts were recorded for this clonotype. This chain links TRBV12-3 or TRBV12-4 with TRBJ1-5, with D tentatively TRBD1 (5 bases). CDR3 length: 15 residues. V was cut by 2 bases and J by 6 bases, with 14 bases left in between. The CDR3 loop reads CASSLSAGRIQPQHF. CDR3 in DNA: TGTGCCAGCAGTTTATCCGCAGGGAGGATTCAGCCCCAGCATTTT.

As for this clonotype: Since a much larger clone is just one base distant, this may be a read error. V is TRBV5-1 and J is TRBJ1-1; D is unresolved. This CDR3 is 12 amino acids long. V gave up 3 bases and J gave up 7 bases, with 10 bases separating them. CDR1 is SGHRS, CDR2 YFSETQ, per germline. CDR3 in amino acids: CASSYDMVEAFF. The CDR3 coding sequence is TGCGCCAGCAGCTACGACATGGTTGAAGCTTTCTTT.

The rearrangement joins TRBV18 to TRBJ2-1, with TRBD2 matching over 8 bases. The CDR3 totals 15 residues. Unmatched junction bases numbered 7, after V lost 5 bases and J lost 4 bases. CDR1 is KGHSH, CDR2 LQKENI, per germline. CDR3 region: CASSTLSGVYNEQFF. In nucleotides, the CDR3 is TGTGCCAGCTCAACTCTTAGCGGGGTATACAATGAGCAGTTCTTC.

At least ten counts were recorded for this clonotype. This CDR3 is CASSTGPTGELFF. The CDR3, as DNA: TGTGCCAGCAGCACGGGCCCCACCGGGGAGCTGTTTTTT. The V gene is TRBV7-7, the J gene TRBJ2-2; D is uncertain. Germline V lookup: CDR1 SSHAT, CDR2 FNYEAQ (reference sequence). This CDR3 has 13 residues. Trimming removed 5 bases from V and 4 bases from J, with 8 bases in between.